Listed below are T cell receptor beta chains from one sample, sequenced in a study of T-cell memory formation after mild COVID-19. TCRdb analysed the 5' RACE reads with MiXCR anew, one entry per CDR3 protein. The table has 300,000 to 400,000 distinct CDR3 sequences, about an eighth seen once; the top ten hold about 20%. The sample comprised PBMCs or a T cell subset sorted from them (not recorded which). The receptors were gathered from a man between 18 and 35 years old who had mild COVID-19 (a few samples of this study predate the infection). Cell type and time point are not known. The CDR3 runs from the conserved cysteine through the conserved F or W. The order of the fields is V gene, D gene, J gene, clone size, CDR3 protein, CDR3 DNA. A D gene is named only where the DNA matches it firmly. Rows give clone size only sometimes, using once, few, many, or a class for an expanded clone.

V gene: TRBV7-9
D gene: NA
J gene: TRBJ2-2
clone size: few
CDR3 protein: CASSLEGAGELFF
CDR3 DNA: TGTGCCAGCAGCTTAGAAGGGGCCGGGGAGCTGTTTTTT

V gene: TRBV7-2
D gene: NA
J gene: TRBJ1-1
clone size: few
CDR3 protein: CASSRENTEAFF
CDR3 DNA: TGTGCCAGCAGCCGGGAGAACACTGAAGCTTTCTTT

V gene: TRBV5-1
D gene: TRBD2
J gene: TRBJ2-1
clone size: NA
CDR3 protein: CASSISGLAGGRYEQFF
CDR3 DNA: TGCGCCAGCAGCATATCTGGACTAGCGGGGGGGCGTTACGAGCAGTTCTTC

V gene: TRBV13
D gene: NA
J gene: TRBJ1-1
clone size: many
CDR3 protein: CASSEGRGENTEAFF
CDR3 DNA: TGTGCCAGCAGCGAAGGGAGGGGGGAGAACACTGAAGCTTTCTTT

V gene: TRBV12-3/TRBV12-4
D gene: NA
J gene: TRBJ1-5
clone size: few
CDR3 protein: CASSYSGRNQPQHF
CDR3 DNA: TGTGCCAGCAGTTACTCAGGGCGAAATCAGCCCCAGCATTTT

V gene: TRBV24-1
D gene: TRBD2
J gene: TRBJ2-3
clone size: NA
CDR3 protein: CATSDPRQGGDTQYF
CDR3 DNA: TGTGCCACCAGTGATCCCCGCCAGGGAGGGGATACGCAGTATTTT

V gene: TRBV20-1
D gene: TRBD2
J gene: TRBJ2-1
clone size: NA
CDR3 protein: CSAGLAGRPDVGNEQFF
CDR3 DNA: TGCAGTGCTGGACTAGCGGGGCGACCCGATGTGGGTAATGAGCAGTTCTTC

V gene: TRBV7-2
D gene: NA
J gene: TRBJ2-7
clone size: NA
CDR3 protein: CASSLGHRASYEQYF
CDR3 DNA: TGTGCCAGCAGCTTAGGGCACCGGGCCTCCTACGAGCAGTACTTC

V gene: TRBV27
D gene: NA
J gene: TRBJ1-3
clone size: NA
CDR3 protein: CASSRDRFGGNTIYF
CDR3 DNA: TGTGCCAGCAGCCGAGACAGGTTCGGTGGAAACACCATATATTTT

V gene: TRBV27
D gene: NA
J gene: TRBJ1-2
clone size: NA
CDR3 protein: CASSLARTEYGYTF
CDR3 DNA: TGTGCCAGCAGTTTGGCGCGGACAGAGTATGGCTACACCTTC

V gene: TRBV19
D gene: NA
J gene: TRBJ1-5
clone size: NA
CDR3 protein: CASSNPGQGDNQPQHF
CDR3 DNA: TGTGCCAGTAGTAACCCGGGGCAGGGAGATAATCAGCCCCAGCATTTT

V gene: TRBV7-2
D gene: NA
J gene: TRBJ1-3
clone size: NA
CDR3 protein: CASSFAGNGNTIYF
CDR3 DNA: TGTGCCAGCAGCTTTGCAGGGAATGGAAACACCATATATTTT

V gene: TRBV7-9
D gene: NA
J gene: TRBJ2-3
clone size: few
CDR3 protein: CASSLVTTSTDTQYF
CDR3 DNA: TGTGCCAGCAGCTTAGTCACCACTAGCACAGATACGCAGTATTTT

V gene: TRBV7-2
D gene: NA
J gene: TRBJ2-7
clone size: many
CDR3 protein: CASSLSQYEQYF
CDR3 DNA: TGTGCCAGCAGCTTATCCCAATACGAGCAGTACTTC

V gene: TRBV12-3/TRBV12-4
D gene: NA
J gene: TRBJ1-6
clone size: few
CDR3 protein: CASSLNRESPLHF
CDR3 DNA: TGTGCCAGCAGTTTAAACAGGGAATCACCCCTCCACTTT